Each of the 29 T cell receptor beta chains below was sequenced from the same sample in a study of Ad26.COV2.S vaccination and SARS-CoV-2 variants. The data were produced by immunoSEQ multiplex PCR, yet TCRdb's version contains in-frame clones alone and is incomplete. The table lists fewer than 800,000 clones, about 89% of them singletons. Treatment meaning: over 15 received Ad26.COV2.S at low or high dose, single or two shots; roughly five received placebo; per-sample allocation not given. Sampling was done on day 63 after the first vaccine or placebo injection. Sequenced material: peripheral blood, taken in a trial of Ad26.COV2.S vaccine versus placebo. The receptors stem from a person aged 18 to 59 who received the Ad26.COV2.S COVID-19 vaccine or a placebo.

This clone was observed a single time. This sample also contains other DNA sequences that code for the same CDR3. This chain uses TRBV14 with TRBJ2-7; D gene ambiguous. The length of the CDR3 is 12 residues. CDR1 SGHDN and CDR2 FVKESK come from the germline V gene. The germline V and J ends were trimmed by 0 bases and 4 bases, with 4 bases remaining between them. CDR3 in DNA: TGTGCCAGCAGCCAAGATTCATACGAGCAGTACTTC. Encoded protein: CASSQDSYEQYF.

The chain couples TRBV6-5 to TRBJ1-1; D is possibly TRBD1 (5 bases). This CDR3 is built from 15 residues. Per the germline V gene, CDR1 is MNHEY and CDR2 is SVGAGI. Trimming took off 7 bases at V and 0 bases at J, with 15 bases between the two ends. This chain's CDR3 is CASTHKTTVNTEAFF. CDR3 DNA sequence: TGTGCCAGCACCCACAAAACGACAGTGAACACTGAAGCTTTCTTT.

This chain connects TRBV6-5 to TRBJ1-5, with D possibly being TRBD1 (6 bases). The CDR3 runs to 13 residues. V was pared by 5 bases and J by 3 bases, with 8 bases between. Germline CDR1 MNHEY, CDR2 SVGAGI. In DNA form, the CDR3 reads TGTGCCAGCAGTCACAGGGCCAATCAGCCCCAGCATTTT. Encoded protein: CASSHRANQPQHF.

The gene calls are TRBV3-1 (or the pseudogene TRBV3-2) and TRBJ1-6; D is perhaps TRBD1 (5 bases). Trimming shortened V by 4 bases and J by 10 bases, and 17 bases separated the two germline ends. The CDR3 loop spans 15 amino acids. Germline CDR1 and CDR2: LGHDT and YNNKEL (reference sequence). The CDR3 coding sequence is TGTGCCAGCAGCCCCCGGGACGGTCGAGGATCACCCCTCCACTTT. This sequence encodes CASSPRDGRGSPLHF.

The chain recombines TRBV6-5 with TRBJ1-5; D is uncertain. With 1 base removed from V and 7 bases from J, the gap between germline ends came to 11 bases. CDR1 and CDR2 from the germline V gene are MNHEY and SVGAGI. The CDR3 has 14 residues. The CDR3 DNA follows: TGTGCCAGCAGTTACTTTAGGGAGGGACAGCCCCAGCATTTT. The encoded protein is CASSYFREGQPQHF.

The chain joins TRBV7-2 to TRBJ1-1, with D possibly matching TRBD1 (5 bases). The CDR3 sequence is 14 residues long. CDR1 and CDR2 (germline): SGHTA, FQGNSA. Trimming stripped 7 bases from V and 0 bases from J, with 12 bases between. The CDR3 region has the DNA TGTGCCAGCAAGGCAGAGGGGCTGAACACTGAAGCTTTCTTT. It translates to CASKAEGLNTEAFF.

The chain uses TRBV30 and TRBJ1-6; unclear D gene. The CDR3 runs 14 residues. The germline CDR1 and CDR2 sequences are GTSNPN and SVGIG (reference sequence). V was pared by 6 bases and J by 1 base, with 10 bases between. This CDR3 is CACSGVSYNSPLHF. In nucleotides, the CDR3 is TGTGCCTGTTCTGGGGTGTCCTATAATTCACCCCTCCACTTT.

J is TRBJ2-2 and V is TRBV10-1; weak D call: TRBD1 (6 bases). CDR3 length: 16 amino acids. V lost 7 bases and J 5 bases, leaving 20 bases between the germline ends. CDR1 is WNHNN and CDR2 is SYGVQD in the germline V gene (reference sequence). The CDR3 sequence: CASTSSAAGVTGELFF. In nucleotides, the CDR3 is TGCGCCAGCACCTCTTCGGCGGCAGGGGTTACCGGGGAGCTGTTTTTT.

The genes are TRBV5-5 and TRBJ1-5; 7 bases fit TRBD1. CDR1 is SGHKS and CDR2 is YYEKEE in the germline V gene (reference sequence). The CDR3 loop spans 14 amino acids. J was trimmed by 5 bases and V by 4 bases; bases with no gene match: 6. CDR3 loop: CASSLGTVDQPQHF. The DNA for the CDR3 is TGTGCCAGCAGCCTCGGGACAGTTGATCAGCCCCAGCATTTT.

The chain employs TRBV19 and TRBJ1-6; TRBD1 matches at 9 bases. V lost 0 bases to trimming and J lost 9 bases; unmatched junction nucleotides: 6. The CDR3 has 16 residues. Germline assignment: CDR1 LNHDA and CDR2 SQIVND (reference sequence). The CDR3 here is CASSIEGGQGSSPLHF. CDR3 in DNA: TGTGCCAGTAGTATAGAAGGAGGACAGGGGTCTTCACCCCTCCACTTT.

The CDR3, as DNA: TGTGCCTGGAATGCAGCCACAGATACGCAGTATTTT. This codes for CAWNAATDTQYF. The rearrangement joins TRBV30 to TRBJ2-3; D unclear. CDR3 length: 12 amino acids. V lost 4 bases to trimming and J lost 2 bases, with 7 bases between them. Looked up from germline, CDR1 is GTSNPN and CDR2 is SVGIG (reference sequence).

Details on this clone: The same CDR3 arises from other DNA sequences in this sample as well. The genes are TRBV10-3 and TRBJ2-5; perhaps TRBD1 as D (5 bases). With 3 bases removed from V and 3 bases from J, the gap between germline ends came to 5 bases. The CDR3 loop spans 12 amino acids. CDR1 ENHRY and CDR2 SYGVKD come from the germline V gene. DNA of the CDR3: TGTGCCATCAGTGACAGGGAAGAGACCCAGTACTTC. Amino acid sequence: CAISDREETQYF.

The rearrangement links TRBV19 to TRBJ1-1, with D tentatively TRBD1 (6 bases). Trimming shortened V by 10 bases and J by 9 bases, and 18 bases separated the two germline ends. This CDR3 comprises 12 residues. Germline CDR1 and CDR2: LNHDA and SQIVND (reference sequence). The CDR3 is CATKGGQEKAFF. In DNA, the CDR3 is TGTGCCACCAAGGGGGGGCAAGAAAAAGCTTTCTTT.

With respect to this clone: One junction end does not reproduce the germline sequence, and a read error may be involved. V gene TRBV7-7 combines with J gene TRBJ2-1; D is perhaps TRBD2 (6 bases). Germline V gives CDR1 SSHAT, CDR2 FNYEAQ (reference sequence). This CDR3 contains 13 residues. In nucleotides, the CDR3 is TGTGCTAGCAGCTTAGCGGCCTCCAATGAGCAGTTCTTC. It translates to CASSLAASNEQFF. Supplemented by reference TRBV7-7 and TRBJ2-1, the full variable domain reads GAGVSQSPRYKVTKRGQDVTLRCDPISSHATLYWYQQALGQGPEFLTYFNYEAQPDKSGLPSDRFSAERPEGSISTLTIQRTEQRDSAMYRCASSLAASNEQFFGPGTRLTVL.

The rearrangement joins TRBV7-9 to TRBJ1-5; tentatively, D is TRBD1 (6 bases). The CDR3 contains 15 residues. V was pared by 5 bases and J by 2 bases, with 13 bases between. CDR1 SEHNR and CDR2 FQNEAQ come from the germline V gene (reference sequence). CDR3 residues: CASSPQGMGNQPQHF. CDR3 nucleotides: TGTGCCAGCAGCCCACAGGGTATGGGCAATCAGCCCCAGCATTTT.

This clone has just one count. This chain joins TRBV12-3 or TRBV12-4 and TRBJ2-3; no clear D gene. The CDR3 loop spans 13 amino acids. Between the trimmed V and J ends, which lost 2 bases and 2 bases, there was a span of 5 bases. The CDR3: CASSLRATDTQYF. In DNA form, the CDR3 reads TGTGCCAGCAGTTTAAGGGCCACAGATACGCAGTATTTT.

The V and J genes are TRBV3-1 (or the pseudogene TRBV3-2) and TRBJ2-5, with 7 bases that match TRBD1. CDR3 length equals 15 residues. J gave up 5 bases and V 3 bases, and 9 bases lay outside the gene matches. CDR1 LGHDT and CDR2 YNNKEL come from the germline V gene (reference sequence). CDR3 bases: TGTGCCAGCAGCCAGAGGGACAGCTTTTCTGAGACCCAGTACTTC. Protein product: CASSQRDSFSETQYF.

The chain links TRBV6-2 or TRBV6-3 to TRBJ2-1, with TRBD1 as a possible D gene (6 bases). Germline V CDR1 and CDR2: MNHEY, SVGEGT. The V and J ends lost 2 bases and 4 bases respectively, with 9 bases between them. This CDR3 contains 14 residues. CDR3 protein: CASSYVDRYNEQFF. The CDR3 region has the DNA TGTGCCAGCAGTTACGTGGACAGATACAATGAGCAGTTCTTC.

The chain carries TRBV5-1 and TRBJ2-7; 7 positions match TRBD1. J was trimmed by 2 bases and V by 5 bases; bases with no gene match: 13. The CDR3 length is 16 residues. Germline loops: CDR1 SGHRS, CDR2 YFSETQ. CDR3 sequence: CASRLTPGQYTYEQYF. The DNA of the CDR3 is TGCGCCAGCAGACTAACGCCGGGACAGTACACCTACGAGCAGTACTTC.

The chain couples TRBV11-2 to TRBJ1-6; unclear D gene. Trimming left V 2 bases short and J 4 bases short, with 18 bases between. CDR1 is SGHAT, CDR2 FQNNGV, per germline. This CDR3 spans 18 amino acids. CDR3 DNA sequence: TGTGCCAGCAGCTTAATGATTGATCGACCGAATTATAATTCACCCCTCCACTTT. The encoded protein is CASSLMIDRPNYNSPLHF.

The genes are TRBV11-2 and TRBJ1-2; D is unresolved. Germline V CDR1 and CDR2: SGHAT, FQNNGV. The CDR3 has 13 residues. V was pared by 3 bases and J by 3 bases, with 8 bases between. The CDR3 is CASSFSSYYGYTF. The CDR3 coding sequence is TGTGCCAGCAGCTTCAGCTCTTACTATGGCTACACCTTC. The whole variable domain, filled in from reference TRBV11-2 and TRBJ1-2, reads EAGVAQSPRYKIIEKRQSVAFWCNPISGHATLYWYQQILGQGPKLLIQFQNNGVVDDSQLPKDRFSAERLKGVDSTLKIQPAKLEDSAVYLCASSFSSYYGYTFGSGTRLTVV.

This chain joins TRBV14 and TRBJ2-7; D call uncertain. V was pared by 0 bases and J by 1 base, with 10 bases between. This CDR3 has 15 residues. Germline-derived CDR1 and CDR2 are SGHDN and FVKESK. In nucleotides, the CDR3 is TGTGCCAGCAGCCAAGATCCGCAGGAGTCCTACGAGCAGTACTTC. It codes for CASSQDPQESYEQYF.

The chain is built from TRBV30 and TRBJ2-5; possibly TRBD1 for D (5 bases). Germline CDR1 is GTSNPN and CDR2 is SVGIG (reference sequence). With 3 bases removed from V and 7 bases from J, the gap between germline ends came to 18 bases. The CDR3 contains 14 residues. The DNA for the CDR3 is TGTGCCTGGAGCCCGGACAACGGTTTTGGGACCCAGTACTTC. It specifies CAWSPDNGFGTQYF.

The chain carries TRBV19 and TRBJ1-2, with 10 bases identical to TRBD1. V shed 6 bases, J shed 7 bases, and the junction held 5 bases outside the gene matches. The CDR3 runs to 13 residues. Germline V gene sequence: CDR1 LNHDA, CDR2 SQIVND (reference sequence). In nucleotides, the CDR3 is TGTGCCAGTAGGACAGGGGGCGGAGGTGGCTACACCTTC. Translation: CASRTGGGGGYTF.

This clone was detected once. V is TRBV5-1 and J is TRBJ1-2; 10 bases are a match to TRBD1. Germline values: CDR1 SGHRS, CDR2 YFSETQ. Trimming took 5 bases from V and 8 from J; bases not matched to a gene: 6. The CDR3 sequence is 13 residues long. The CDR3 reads CASRPGQGLGYTF. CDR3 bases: TGCGCCAGCAGGCCGGGACAGGGGCTCGGCTACACCTTC.

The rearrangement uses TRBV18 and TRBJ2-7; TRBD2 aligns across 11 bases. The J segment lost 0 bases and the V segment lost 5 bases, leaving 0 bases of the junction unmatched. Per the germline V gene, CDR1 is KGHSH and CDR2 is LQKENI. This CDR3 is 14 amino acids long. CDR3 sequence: CASSTSGSSYEQYF. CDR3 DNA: TGTGCCAGCTCAACTAGCGGGAGCTCCTACGAGCAGTACTTC.

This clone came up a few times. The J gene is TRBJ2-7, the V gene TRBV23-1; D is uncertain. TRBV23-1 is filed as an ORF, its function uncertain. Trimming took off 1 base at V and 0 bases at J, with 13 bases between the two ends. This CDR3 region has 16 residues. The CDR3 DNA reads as TGCGCCAGCAGTCAATATGTAGTTAACCGCTCCTACGAGCAGTACTTC. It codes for CASSQYVVNRSYEQYF.

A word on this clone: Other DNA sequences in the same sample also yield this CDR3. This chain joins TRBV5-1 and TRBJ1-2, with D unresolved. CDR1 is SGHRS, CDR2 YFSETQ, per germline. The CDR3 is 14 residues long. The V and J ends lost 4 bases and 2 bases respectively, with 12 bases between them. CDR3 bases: TGCGCCAGCAGCCCATATGACGGAAACTATGGCTACACCTTC. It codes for CASSPYDGNYGYTF.

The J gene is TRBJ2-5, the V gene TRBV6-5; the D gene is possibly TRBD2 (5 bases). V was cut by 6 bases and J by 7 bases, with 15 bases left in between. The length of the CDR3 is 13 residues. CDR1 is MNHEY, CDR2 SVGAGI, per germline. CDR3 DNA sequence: TGTGCCAGCAGGGATAGCGTTAGGGCGACCCAGTACTTC. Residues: CASRDSVRATQYF.